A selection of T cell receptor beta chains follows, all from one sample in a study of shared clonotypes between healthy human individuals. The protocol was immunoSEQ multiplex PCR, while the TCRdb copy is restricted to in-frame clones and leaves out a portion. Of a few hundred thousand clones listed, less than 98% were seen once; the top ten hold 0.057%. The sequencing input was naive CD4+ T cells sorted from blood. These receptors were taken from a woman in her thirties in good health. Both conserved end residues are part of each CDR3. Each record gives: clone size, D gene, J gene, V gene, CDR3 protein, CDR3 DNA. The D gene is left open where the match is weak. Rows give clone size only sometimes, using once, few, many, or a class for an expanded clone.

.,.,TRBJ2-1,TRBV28,CASIGPARLSSLNEQFF,TGTGCCAGCATAGGGCCAGCCCGTCTGAGTTCGCTCAATGAGCAGTTCTTC
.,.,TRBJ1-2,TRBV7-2,CASSFIDASRAGYTF,TGTGCCAGCAGCTTTATAGACGCAAGCAGAGCTGGCTACACCTTC
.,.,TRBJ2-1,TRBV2,CASFRDDSWEQFF,TGTGCCAGCTTTCGTGACGATTCGTGGGAGCAGTTCTTC
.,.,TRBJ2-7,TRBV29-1,CSAWTTDYEQYF,TGCAGCGCCTGGACTACCGACTACGAGCAGTACTTC
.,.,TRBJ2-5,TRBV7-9,CASSLPSRPTTQYF,TGTGCCAGCAGCTTACCGTCACGACCCACGACCCAGTACTTC
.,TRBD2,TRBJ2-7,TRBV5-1,CASSLDGTRTYEQYF,TGCGCCAGCAGCTTGGATGGGACTAGGACCTACGAGCAGTACTTC
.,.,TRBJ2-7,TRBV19,CASRMGPSGEQYF,TGTGCCAGTAGAATGGGACCTTCGGGCGAGCAGTACTTC
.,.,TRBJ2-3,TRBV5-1,CASSLTRPSTDTQYF,TGCGCCAGCAGCTTGACGCGGCCTAGCACAGATACGCAGTATTTT
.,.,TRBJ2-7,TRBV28,CASSFRREQYF,TGTGCCAGCAGTTTTCGTCGCGAGCAGTACTTC
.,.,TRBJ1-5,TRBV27,CASSFSAGDAQPQHF,TGTGCCAGCAGTTTCAGCGCAGGGGACGCTCAGCCCCAGCATTTT
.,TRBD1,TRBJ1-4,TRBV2,CASSTYRGEKLFF,TGTGCCAGCAGTACGTACAGGGGGGAAAAACTGTTTTTT
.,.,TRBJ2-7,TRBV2,CASTQSGAYEQYF,TGTGCCAGCACCCAGAGCGGAGCCTACGAGCAGTACTTC
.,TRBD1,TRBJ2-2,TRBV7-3,CASSLSGQTGELFF,TGTGCCAGCAGCTTGTCGGGACAGACCGGGGAGCTGTTTTTT
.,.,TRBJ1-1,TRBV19,CASSIAGQNTEAFF,TGTGCCAGTAGTATAGCAGGACAGAACACTGAAGCTTTCTTT
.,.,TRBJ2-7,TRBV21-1,CASVRLAVPSSYEQYF,TGTGCCAGCGTCCGACTAGCGGTACCGAGCTCCTACGAGCAGTACTTC
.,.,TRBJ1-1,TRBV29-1,CSVAGSTTEAFF,TGCAGCGTTGCAGGGTCGACCACTGAAGCTTTCTTT
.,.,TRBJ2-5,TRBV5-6,CASSRRWSLETQYF,TGTGCCAGCAGCCGCCGGTGGTCATTAGAGACCCAGTACTTC
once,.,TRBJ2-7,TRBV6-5,CASSRQPGTMYEQYF,TGTGCCAGCAGTCGGCAACCCGGGACAATGTACGAGCAGTACTTC
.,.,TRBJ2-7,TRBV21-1,CASNRTSGPYEQYF,TGTGCCAGCAATAGGACTAGCGGACCCTACGAGCAGTACTTC
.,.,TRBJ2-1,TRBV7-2,CASSFDPSAVFF,TGTGCCAGCAGCTTTGACCCAAGCGCCGTGTTCTTC
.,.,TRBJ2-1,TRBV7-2,CASSLVVQGPNNEQFF,TGTGCCAGCAGCTTAGTTGTTCAGGGCCCTAACAATGAGCAGTTCTTC
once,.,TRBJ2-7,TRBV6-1,CASSAKGGAGFSYEQYF,TGTGCCAGCAGTGCGAAAGGTGGGGCTGGCTTTTCCTACGAGCAGTACTTC
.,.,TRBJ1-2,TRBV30,CAAQGGDYGYTF,TGTGCAGCTCAAGGGGGTGACTATGGCTACACCTTC
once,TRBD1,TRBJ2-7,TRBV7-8,CASSLVGQGVSYEQYF,TGTGCCAGCAGCTTAGTTGGCCAGGGGGTTTCCTACGAGCAGTACTTC
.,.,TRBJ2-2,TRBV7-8,CASSEINGEGNTGELFF,TGTGCCAGCAGCGAAATCAACGGGGAAGGGAACACCGGGGAGCTGTTTTTT
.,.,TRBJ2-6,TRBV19,CATRTWKVGGSGANVLTF,TGTGCCACCAGGACGTGGAAGGTGGGGGGCTCTGGGGCCAACGTCCTGACTTTC
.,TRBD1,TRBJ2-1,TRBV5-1,CASSLFSRGTGVNEQFF,TGCGCCAGCAGCTTGTTTTCGCGCGGGACAGGGGTAAATGAGCAGTTCTTC
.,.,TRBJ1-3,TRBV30,CAWSHLYGNTIYF,TGTGCCTGGAGTCATTTATACGGAAACACCATATATTTT
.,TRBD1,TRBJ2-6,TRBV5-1,CASSFTGGSSGANVLTF,TGCGCCAGCAGCTTTACAGGGGGATCCTCTGGGGCCAACGTCCTGACTTTC
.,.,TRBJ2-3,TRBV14,CASSQDFAGRNTDTQYF,TGTGCCAGCAGCCAAGATTTCGCGGGTCGTAATACAGATACGCAGTATTTT
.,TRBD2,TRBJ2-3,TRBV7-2,CASSQRGLAGDTDTQYF,TGTGCCAGCAGCCAGAGGGGACTAGCGGGAGACACAGATACGCAGTATTTT
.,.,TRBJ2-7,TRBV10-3,CAISEGSSYEQYF,TGTGCCATCAGTGAAGGGAGCTCCTACGAGCAGTACTTC
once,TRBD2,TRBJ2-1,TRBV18,CASSPAGTTYNEQFF,TGTGCCAGCTCACCTGCGGGGACTACCTACAATGAGCAGTTCTTC
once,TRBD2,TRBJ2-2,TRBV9,CASSYARTSLMDGRELFF,TGTGCCAGCAGCTACGCCCGGACTAGTTTGATGGATGGCCGGGAGCTGTTTTTT
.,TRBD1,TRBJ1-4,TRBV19,CASNTFWTGDEKLFF,TGTGCCAGTAACACTTTCTGGACAGGGGACGAAAAACTGTTTTTT
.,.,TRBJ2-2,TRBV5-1,CASKFSGAEELFF,TGCGCCAGCAAATTCTCGGGGGCGGAGGAGCTGTTTTTT
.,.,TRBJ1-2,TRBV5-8,CASRVQSGGYGYTF,TGTGCCAGCAGAGTCCAGTCGGGGGGCTATGGCTACACCTTC
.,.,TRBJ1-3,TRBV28,CASSLRDAGNTIYF,TGTGCCAGCAGCCTCCGGGACGCTGGAAACACCATATATTTT
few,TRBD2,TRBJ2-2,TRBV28,CASSPWTGGNTGELFF,TGTGCCAGCAGTCCATGGACGGGGGGGAACACCGGGGAGCTGTTTTTT
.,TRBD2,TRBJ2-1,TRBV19,CASSIKGLQYNEQFF,TGTGCCAGTAGTATTAAGGGACTACAATACAATGAGCAGTTCTTC
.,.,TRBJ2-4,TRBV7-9,CASSLVVAVVNIQYF,TGTGCCAGCAGCTTAGTAGTTGCGGTTGTGAACATTCAGTACTTC
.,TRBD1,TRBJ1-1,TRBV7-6,CASSNRDRGNTEAFF,TGTGCCAGCAGCAACCGGGACAGGGGAAACACTGAAGCTTTCTTT
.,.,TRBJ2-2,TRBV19,CASTRSPNEGTGELFF,TGTGCCAGTACCAGAAGTCCCAATGAGGGCACCGGGGAGCTGTTTTTT
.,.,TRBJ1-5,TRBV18,CASSRGTGGNQPQHF,TGTGCCAGCTCAAGAGGGACGGGCGGCAATCAGCCCCAGCATTTT
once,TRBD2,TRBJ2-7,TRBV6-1,CASSESGRAPYEQYF,TGTGCCAGCAGTGAAAGCGGGAGGGCCCCCTACGAGCAGTACTTC
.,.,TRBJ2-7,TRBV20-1,CSAASRQYF,TGCAGTGCGGCCTCTCGACAGTACTTC
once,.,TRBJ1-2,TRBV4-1,CASSRIGEGYGYTF,TGCGCCAGCAGCCGGATAGGGGAAGGCTATGGCTACACCTTC
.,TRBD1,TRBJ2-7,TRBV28,CASSSGQGSSYEQYF,TGTGCCAGCAGTTCGGGACAGGGTAGCTCCTACGAGCAGTACTTC
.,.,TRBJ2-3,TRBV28,CASSSQGRTDTQYF,TGTGCCAGCAGTTCACAGGGTCGCACAGATACGCAGTATTTT
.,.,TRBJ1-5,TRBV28,CASYGRLFGNQPQHF,TGTGCCTCCTACGGCCGTCTGTTTGGTAATCAGCCCCAGCATTTT
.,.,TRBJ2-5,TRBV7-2,CASSRDQAETQYF,TGTGCCAGCAGCAGAGACCAAGCCGAGACCCAGTACTTC
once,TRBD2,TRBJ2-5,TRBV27,CASSWGAGDETQYF,TGTGCCAGCAGTTGGGGAGCGGGAGACGAGACCCAGTACTTC
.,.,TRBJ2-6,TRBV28,CATGEQGAGANVLTF,TGTGCCACAGGGGAACAGGGTGCTGGGGCCAACGTCCTGACTTTC
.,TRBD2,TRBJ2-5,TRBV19,CASSTGTSGAETQYF,TGTGCCAGTAGTACGGGGACTAGCGGCGCCGAGACCCAGTACTTC
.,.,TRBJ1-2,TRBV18,CASSPVTEANYGYTF,TGTGCCAGCTCACCCGTGACGGAAGCTAACTATGGCTACACCTTC